What follows are 15 T cell receptor beta chains derived from one specimen sequenced in a study of blood T cells in healthy people across ages. Then a second PCR, running about 6 to 12 cycles, was carried out with a sample-barcoded 5' primer and a J-beta primer mix. TCRdb re-called the 5' RACE reads with MiXCR, one entry per CDR3 protein. Seen here are hundreds of thousands of distinct CDR3 sequences, more than 25% observed once, and the top ten hold roughly 17%. Specimen: blood. The source of these receptors is a woman aged 80 or older in good health.

This clonotype was detected ten times or more. V is TRBV7-2 and J is TRBJ2-3; possibly TRBD2 for D (5 bases). The V end was cut by 4 bases, the J end by 0 bases, with 8 bases between. CDR3 length: 14 amino acids. CDR1 is SGHTA and CDR2 is FQGNSA in the germline V gene. The CDR3 is CASSSDWSTDTQYF. DNA for the CDR3: TGTGCCAGCAGCTCGGACTGGAGCACAGATACGCAGTATTTT.

Of note for this clonotype: This sequence may be a read error, since a much larger clone differs from it by one base. The chain links TRBV29-1 to TRBJ2-7; 10 nucleotides line up with TRBD2. Germline trimming cut 7 bases from V and 7 bases from J; bases unmatched to any gene: 13. This CDR3 has 14 residues. CDR1 is SQVTM and CDR2 is ANQGSEA in the germline V gene. CDR3 bases: TGCAGCGCACGACTAGCGGGCCGTTGGGATGAGCAGTACTTC. Translation gives CSARLAGRWDEQYF.

The sample holds many counts of this clonotype. The chain is built from TRBV5-1 and TRBJ2-3; the D gene is possibly TRBD1 (6 bases). V lost 2 bases, J lost 3 bases, and 22 bases lay in between. The CDR3 contains 18 residues. Germline V gene data show CDR1 as SGHRS and CDR2 as YFSETQ. The CDR3 bases are TGCGCCAGCAGCTTTGTCCACCTACAGGGAAGGGGTACAGATACGCAGTATTTT. It encodes CASSFVHLQGRGTDTQYF.

For this clonotype: One junction end disagrees with the germline gene, perhaps due to a read error. The chain employs TRBV5-6 and TRBJ2-1, with TRBD2 identical over 16 bases. The CDR3 has 18 amino acids. The V gene's germline CDR1 is SGHDT and CDR2 YYEEEE. The CDR3 sequence is CASITGTSGRAGLNEQFF. CDR3 DNA: TGCGCCAGCATCACCGGGACTAGCGGGAGGGCCGGTCTCAATGAGCAGTTCTTC.

This clonotype was seen ten or more times. The chain combines TRBV10-3 with TRBJ2-1; unclear D gene. V lost 5 bases and J 8 bases, leaving 13 bases between the germline ends. The CDR3 is 13 residues long. Germline V gene sequence: CDR1 ENHRY, CDR2 SYGVKD. The CDR3 DNA sequence: TGTGCCATCAGTCTCGGACCGGACGATGAGCAGTTCTTC. The encoded protein is CAISLGPDDEQFF.

This clonotype was counted ten times or more. The gene calls are TRBV7-2 and TRBJ2-5; 8 nucleotides match TRBD2. The V segment lost 7 bases and the J segment 5 bases; nucleotides outside the gene matches: 9. From germline, CDR1 is SGHTA and CDR2 FQGNSA. The CDR3 consists of 14 residues. The CDR3 DNA reads as TGTGCCAGCACCGTAGCGGGGTCCGGCGAGACCCAGTACTTC. Translation gives CASTVAGSGETQYF.

The rearrangement links TRBV11-2 to TRBJ2-2, with 9 bases that match TRBD2. In germline, CDR1 is SGHAT, CDR2 FQNNGV. The CDR3 length is 17 residues. Trimming took 3 bases from V and 1 from J; bases not matched to a gene: 6. In DNA form, the CDR3 reads TGTGCCAGCAGCTTGAGGGCTAGCGGGGAGAACACCGGGGAGCTGTTTTTT. Residues: CASSLRASGENTGELFF.

This clonotype was observed many times. The genes are TRBV6-5 and TRBJ2-6; D unresolved. V lost 7 bases and J 0 bases, leaving 16 bases between the germline ends. The V gene's germline CDR1 is MNHEY and CDR2 SVGAGI. This CDR3 contains 17 residues. As DNA, the CDR3 is TGTGCCAGCACCAACCTGGGGTCTAGCTCTGGGGCCAACGTCCTGACTTTC. Amino acids: CASTNLGSSSGANVLTF.

This clonotype was recorded a few times. A much larger clone differs by one base, so this may be a read error. The chain uses TRBV20-1 and TRBJ2-1; 9 bases fit TRBD1. The V and J ends lost 5 bases and 8 bases, in that order; junction bases with no gene match: 10. The CDR3 contains 14 residues. Germline CDR1 and CDR2: DFQATT and SNEGSKA (reference sequence). The CDR3 here is CSAAGTGRQDEQFF. Here the CDR3 DNA reads TGCAGTGCTGCCGGGACAGGGAGGCAGGATGAGCAGTTCTTC.

This clonotype was recorded a few times. Here the CDR3 reads CAISALGSPKPQHF. The CDR3 DNA is TGTGCCATCAGTGCCCTGGGGTCCCCAAAGCCCCAGCATTTT. The genes are TRBV10-3 and TRBJ1-5, with D unclear. The V and J ends lost 4 bases and 8 bases respectively, with 15 bases between them. Germline V gene sequence: CDR1 ENHRY, CDR2 SYGVKD. This CDR3 is built from 14 residues.

This clonotype appeared once. Possible read error: a much larger clone is one base away. The chain links TRBV6-1 to TRBJ2-7; a weak D match, TRBD2 (5 bases). The germline V gene encodes CDR1 MNHNS and CDR2 SASEGT. The V end lost 7 bases, the J end lost 5 bases, and 18 bases lay between the germline ends. The CDR3 runs to 14 residues. The CDR3 here is CASTEVGISNEQYF. CDR3 bases: TGTGCCAGCACCGAAGTCGGGATTTCCAACGAGCAGTACTTC.

This clonotype was observed a few times. The chain joins TRBV6-2 or TRBV6-3 to TRBJ2-7, with D hard to call. Germline-derived CDR1 and CDR2 are MNHEY and SVGEGT. The CDR3 is made up of 12 amino acids. The V end was cut by 5 bases, the J end by 6 bases, with 11 bases between. The CDR3 region has the DNA TGTGCCAGCAGTGGCCAGGTGTGCGAGCAGTACTTC. Translating it yields CASSGQVCEQYF.

This clonotype occurred a few times. This sequence joins TRBV7-2 and TRBJ1-1; D uncertain. This CDR3 contains 14 residues. V was trimmed by 2 bases and J by 4 bases, leaving 11 bases between them. The germline V gene encodes CDR1 SGHTA and CDR2 FQGNSA. The CDR3 loop is CASSLTLWGTEAFF. The CDR3 region has the DNA TGTGCCAGCAGCTTAACGCTCTGGGGCACTGAAGCTTTCTTT.

This clonotype was recorded once. The chain links TRBV20-1 to TRBJ1-2; perhaps TRBD1 as D (5 bases). Trimming shortened V by 5 bases and J by 1 base, and 17 bases separated the two germline ends. From germline, CDR1 is DFQATT and CDR2 SNEGSKA (reference sequence). The CDR3 has 15 amino acids. The CDR3 bases are TGCAGTGCTGGCGACCTTCGAGGGGTTAACTATGGCTACACCTTC. Translating it yields CSAGDLRGVNYGYTF.

Note on this clonotype: Just one base apart from a much larger clone, this may be a read error. Because the CDR3 is missing its conserved closing phenylalanine or tryptophan, this is likely a read error. This chain links TRBV29-1 with TRBJ1-2; D gene unclear. CDR3 length: 11 amino acids. V was clipped by 4 bases and J by 5 bases, with 8 bases between them. Germline CDR1 and CDR2: SQVTM and ANQGSEA. The CDR3 DNA reads TGCAGCGTTGTAACCGGGTATGGCTACACCCTC. Translation gives CSVVTGYGYTL.